This T cell receptor (beta chain) is drawn from a study of blood T cell repertoires in COVID-19 (dated by TCRdb to 2019 to 2021). Background on the whole study: Collaborator samples came from the United States, Italy and Spain and covered acute and convalescent phases of COVID-19. The samples were drawn from two sources: the first 160 participants of the ongoing ImmuneRACE study, and 1,200 or so subjects contributed by 6 global collaborators. The repertoires were made available in a free public database intended to serve as a resource for research on the immune response to SARS-CoV-2. The prospective study material was composed of cDNA or gDNA derived from T cells, B-cell-depleted T cells, or PBMCs. The dataset comprised deeply sampled blood TCRbeta repertoires from subjects exposed to, actively infected with, or recovered from COVID-19. Where available, HLA class I and class II types were taken from metadata supplied by the sample provider and were not determined by assay-based typing. Sample metadata almost always included a de-identified subject ID, COVID-19 status, age in years and sex.

TCRbeta CDR3 regions were amplified from genomic DNA by means of the immunoSEQ Assay, a bias-controlled multiplex PCR. Per the authors' processing: The number of nucleated cells in each sample was estimated from the amplification of reference gene primers within the assay. To quantify the absolute abundance of each unique TCRbeta CDR3 rearrangement, sequence reads were collapsed and filtered. For each sample, productive Simpson clonality was calculated by taking the square root of Simpson's diversity index across productive rearrangements. Held by TCRdb, this immuneACCESS table contains in-frame sequences only and omits some clones. Under half of the omission traces to an unresolved V gene where checked; the cause of the rest is unknown. The V and J calls and clone size were taken over from that table, and D and trimming were inferred from the DNA. This sample lists 20,000 to 25,000 clones; 86% were detected once. The ten most abundant clones make up 9% to 15% of the sample.

Overall study outcomes, separate from this receptor: Clinical and demographic metadata were provided uncurated, with the amount varying by source and participant.

The CDR3 spans 16 residues, from the cysteine through the phenylalanine. The read is trimmed to its CDR3 DNA, 48 bases read in frame from base 1. From the germline V gene, CDR1 is SNHLY and CDR2 is FYNNEI. The V and J ends are trimmed by 7 bases and 5 bases, leaving 23 bases between them. Whole blood was collected in K2EDTA tubes by collaborating institutions according to the institutions' own protocols. For TCRbeta analysis, collaborator samples were shipped as frozen whole blood, as isolated PBMCs, or as DNA extracted from either sample type. On this clone itself: No cognate antigen has been identified for it. There are no base qualities to consult, and no much larger clone falls within one base.

Sequencing was done on a sample of peripheral blood. The sequence came from an elderly woman with active or convalescent COVID-19. Rearrangement joined TRBV2 to TRBJ1-2; possibly the D gene is TRBD1, per 6 matching bases. The sequenced DNA is TGTGCCAGCACTGTTTCTCCCAGGGGCCCTTATTATGGCTACACCTTC. Translated, this gives CASTVSPRGPYYGYTF.